This is a list of T cell receptor beta chains from one sample in a study of shared clonotypes between healthy human individuals. Repertoires were generated with immunoSEQ multiplex PCR, while TCRdb's copy carries only in-frame clones and drops some. The sample shows approximately 2,200,000 clones, about 93% of them seen only once. The source material was naive CD8+ T cells from PBMCs. These receptors originate from a man aged 18 to 30 in good health. Some clones in this sample may be carry-over from other donors' samples. Both conserved end residues are part of each CDR3. A D gene is named only where the DNA matches it firmly. The listing skips clone size in some rows; elsewhere it reads once, few, many or a size class.

TRBJ2-7	TRBV7-2	TRBD2	once	CASSEGLAGFYEQYF	TGTGCCAGCAGCGAGGGACTAGCGGGGTTCTACGAGCAGTACTTC
TRBJ2-1	TRBV7-9	.	.	CASSRGAGIINEQFF	TGTGCCAGCAGCCGTGGTGCGGGAATTATCAATGAGCAGTTCTTC
TRBJ2-1	TRBV28	.	.	CASSFRRGFNNEQFF	TGTGCCAGCAGTTTCAGAAGAGGCTTTAACAATGAGCAGTTCTTC
TRBJ2-7	TRBV4-1	TRBD2	.	CASSQDHGTRILEQYF	TGCGCCAGCAGCCAAGATCATGGGACTAGGATCCTAGAGCAGTACTTC
TRBJ2-7	TRBV5-6	.	.	CASSSPEEGRGQYF	TGTGCCAGCAGCTCCCCGGAGGAAGGACGAGGGCAGTACTTC
TRBJ2-3	TRBV30	TRBD2	.	CAWTPRRPSGTDTQYF	TGTGCCTGGACCCCTCGTCGGCCTAGCGGAACAGATACGCAGTATTTT
TRBJ1-2	TRBV7-8	.	.	CASSPKNYGVEINYGYTF	TGTGCCAGCAGTCCGAAGAATTACGGGGTAGAAATTAATTATGGCTACACCTTC
TRBJ2-1	TRBV7-9	TRBD2	.	CASSTTSGYYNEQFF	TGTGCCAGCAGCACGACTAGCGGCTACTACAATGAGCAGTTCTTC
TRBJ2-7	TRBV20-1	.	.	CSVSGSYEQYF	TGCAGTGTAAGCGGCTCCTACGAGCAGTACTTC
TRBJ2-3	TRBV10-2	.	.	CASTELQGPPIDTQYF	TGCGCCAGCACCGAGCTGCAGGGGCCACCAATTGATACGCAGTATTTT
TRBJ2-2	TRBV25-1	.	.	CASPTGVHGELFF	TGTGCCAGCCCTACGGGGGTCCACGGGGAGCTGTTTTTT
TRBJ2-5	TRBV7-9	TRBD2	.	CASSLAVAGGETQYF	TGTGCCAGCAGTCTCGCCGTAGCGGGCGGGGAGACCCAGTACTTC
TRBJ1-1	TRBV19	TRBD1	.	CASSRLTGGASGTEAFF	TGTGCCAGTAGTAGACTGACAGGGGGCGCCTCGGGCACTGAAGCTTTCTTT
TRBJ1-2	TRBV5-1	.	.	CASSLAEQGYGYTF	TGCGCCAGCAGCTTGGCGGAACAGGGTTATGGCTACACCTTC
TRBJ1-2	TRBV28	.	.	CASRWATGGGYTF	TGTGCCAGCCGCTGGGCAACAGGAGGTGGCTACACCTTC
TRBJ2-7	TRBV7-9	.	.	CASSLAALVSEQYF	TGTGCCAGCAGCTTAGCGGCGTTAGTCAGCGAGCAGTACTTC